The rows below give T cell receptor beta chains drawn from one sample of a study of cytomegalovirus exposure and HLA in healthy donors. Sequenced by immunoSEQ multiplex PCR; TCRdb stores in-frame clones only, minus some. The profile shows about 140,000 clones, roughly 80% of them singletons. The sequencing input was PBMCs. These receptors were obtained from a female donor in good health and CMV-seronegative. The CDR3 runs from the conserved cysteine through the conserved F or W. A D gene is named only where the DNA matches it firmly. Size is omitted from some rows. Given values are once, few, many or a class for expanded clones.

TRBV6-5	TRBJ2-1	TRBD1	few	CASSLGQGVYNEQFF	TGTGCCAGCAGTTTGGGACAGGGGGTCTACAATGAGCAGTTCTTC
TRBV28	TRBJ2-7	TRBD2	NA	CASSFPGTSYEQYF	TGTGCCAGCAGTTTTCCCGGGACTAGCTACGAGCAGTACTTC
TRBV28	TRBJ2-1	NA	few	CASSWSQGTYNEQFF	TGTGCCAGCAGTTGGTCGCAGGGGACCTACAATGAGCAGTTCTTC
TRBV30	TRBJ1-1	NA	NA	CAWRHSNTEAFF	TGTGCCTGGCGTCATAGCAACACTGAAGCTTTCTTT
TRBV27	TRBJ2-7	TRBD2	NA	CASTLRGLAGYEQYF	TGTGCCAGCACCCTTAGGGGGCTAGCGGGGTACGAGCAGTACTTC
TRBV14	TRBJ2-1	TRBD2	NA	CASSEGLAGVVEQFF	TGTGCCAGCAGCGAGGGACTAGCGGGAGTCGTTGAGCAGTTCTTC
TRBV6-5	TRBJ2-5	TRBD1	NA	CASSYSGTGQETQYF	TGTGCCAGCAGTTACTCGGGGACAGGGCAAGAGACCCAGTACTTC
TRBV28	TRBJ2-7	TRBD2	once	CASSQTSGNEQYF	TGTGCCAGCAGTCAGACTAGCGGGAACGAGCAGTACTTC
TRBV27	TRBJ2-7	NA	NA	CASSFGQASYEQYF	TGTGCCAGCAGTTTTGGTCAGGCATCCTACGAGCAGTACTTC
TRBV6-5	TRBJ1-2	NA	NA	CASSFTQEALYGYTF	TGTGCCAGCAGTTTCACGCAGGAGGCCCTCTATGGCTACACCTTC
TRBV13	TRBJ1-1	TRBD1	NA	CASSLMGQGRAEAFF	TGTGCCAGCAGCTTAATGGGACAGGGAAGGGCTGAAGCTTTCTTT
TRBV28	TRBJ2-7	TRBD2	NA	CASSSGLAGRGEQYF	TGTGCCAGCAGTTCGGGACTAGCGGGAAGGGGCGAGCAGTACTTC
TRBV10-3	TRBJ2-7	TRBD2	NA	CAISALAGGGYEQYF	TGTGCCATCAGCGCACTAGCGGGAGGTGGCTACGAGCAGTACTTC
TRBV11-2	TRBJ2-7	TRBD2	NA	CASSEGLAESYEQYF	TGTGCCAGCAGCGAGGGACTAGCGGAGTCCTACGAGCAGTACTTC
TRBV11-2	TRBJ2-7	NA	once	CASSLEVEQSYEQYF	TGTGCCAGCAGCTTAGAGGTTGAGCAATCCTACGAGCAGTACTTC
TRBV6-1	TRBJ2-3	TRBD2	NA	CASRATSGGTDTQYF	TGTGCCAGCAGGGCTACTAGCGGGGGCACAGATACGCAGTATTTT
TRBV28	TRBJ2-1	NA	NA	CASSLMDLGYNEQFF	TGTGCCAGCAGTTTAATGGACTTGGGGTACAATGAGCAGTTCTTC
TRBV6-6	TRBJ2-7	NA	few	CASSYGPTEPYEQYF	TGTGCCAGCAGTTATGGGCCGACAGAGCCCTACGAGCAGTACTTC
TRBV28	TRBJ1-5	TRBD1	NA	CASSLAPDRATGGNQPQHF	TGTGCCAGCAGTTTGGCCCCGGACAGGGCTACCGGTGGCAATCAGCCCCAGCATTTT
TRBV4-1	TRBJ1-2	TRBD1	NA	CASSQVGTGGAGYTF	TGCGCCAGCAGCCAAGTTGGGACAGGGGGCGCAGGCTACACCTTC
TRBV5-4	TRBJ2-7	NA	NA	CASSLVARDSEQYF	TGTGCCAGCAGCTTGGTAGCTAGAGACTCCGAGCAGTACTTC
TRBV27	TRBJ2-5	TRBD2	NA	CASSGTSGQRVMQTQYF	TGTGCCAGCAGCGGGACTAGCGGACAGCGAGTTATGCAGACCCAGTACTTC
TRBV2	TRBJ2-3	TRBD2	NA	CASSDPGLALSTDTQYF	TGTGCCAGCAGTGACCCAGGACTAGCTCTAAGCACAGATACGCAGTATTTT
TRBV5-1	TRBJ1-3	NA	NA	CASSLWGGSGNTIYF	TGCGCCAGCAGCTTGTGGGGAGGCTCTGGAAACACCATATATTTT
TRBV27	TRBJ2-1	NA	NA	CASSLRRDEQFF	TGTGCCAGCAGTTTAAGGAGGGATGAGCAGTTCTTC
TRBV21-1	TRBJ2-1	NA	NA	CASSGTLAGANNEQFF	TGTGCCAGCAGCGGCACATTGGCGGGGGCCAACAATGAGCAGTTCTTC
TRBV7-8	TRBJ1-1	NA	NA	CAGSPPIVGNTEAFF	TGTGCCGGCAGCCCCCCTATAGTTGGGAACACTGAAGCTTTCTTT
TRBV27	TRBJ1-5	NA	NA	CASSPRGGMVPQHF	TGTGCCAGCAGTCCCCGGGGGGGTATGGTGCCCCAGCATTTT
TRBV19	TRBJ1-4	NA	NA	CASSPGVGLYEKLFF	TGTGCCAGTAGCCCCGGAGTAGGCCTCTATGAAAAACTGTTTTTT
TRBV7-9	TRBJ2-5	NA	NA	CASSLRDYQETQYF	TGTGCCAGCAGCTTGCGGGACTACCAAGAGACCCAGTACTTC
TRBV10-2	TRBJ2-7	TRBD1	NA	CASRDRGSYEQYF	TGCGCCAGCCGGGACAGGGGCTCCTACGAGCAGTACTTC
TRBV6-5	TRBJ1-5	TRBD1	NA	CASSYDRVHNQPQHF	TGTGCCAGCAGCTATGACAGGGTGCACAATCAGCCCCAGCATTTT
TRBV7-8	TRBJ1-3	NA	NA	CASSLGVADTIYF	TGTGCCAGCAGCTTAGGGGTAGCAGACACCATATATTTT
TRBV6-5	TRBJ2-1	TRBD2	NA	CASSYQAGPYNEQFF	TGTGCCAGCAGTTACCAAGCGGGACCCTACAATGAGCAGTTCTTC
TRBV27	TRBJ1-5	NA	NA	CASSLSFGEPQHF	TGTGCCAGCAGTTTGTCCTTCGGGGAGCCCCAGCATTTT
TRBV6-5	TRBJ2-1	TRBD2	NA	CASSILADDNEQFF	TGTGCCAGCAGTATCCTAGCGGATGACAATGAGCAGTTCTTC
TRBV27	TRBJ2-1	TRBD2	NA	CASSLGTSGTFYNEQFF	TGTGCCAGCAGTTTAGGAACTAGCGGGACCTTCTACAATGAGCAGTTCTTC
TRBV6-5	TRBJ1-2	NA	NA	CASSYSQGSGYTF	TGTGCCAGCAGTTACTCGCAGGGCAGCGGCTACACCTTC
TRBV5-1	TRBJ1-1	NA	NA	CASSGQPNTEAFF	TGCGCCAGCAGTGGACAGCCGAACACTGAAGCTTTCTTT
TRBV4-1	TRBJ1-1	TRBD1	few	CASSQVGQALGNTEAFF	TGCGCCAGCAGCCAAGTGGGACAGGCTCTCGGGAACACTGAAGCTTTCTTT
TRBV5-6	TRBJ2-1	TRBD2	NA	CASSQRSGGGTSFYNEQFF	TGTGCCAGCAGCCAGCGATCTGGCGGCGGGACTAGCTTCTACAATGAGCAGTTCTTC
TRBV7-9	TRBJ1-1	TRBD1	NA	CASSLGQGHTEAFF	TGTGCCAGCAGCTTGGGACAGGGCCACACTGAAGCTTTCTTT